This T cell receptor (beta chain) was identified in a study of cytomegalovirus exposure and HLA in healthy donors (dated by TCRdb to 2015 to 2018). The study in broad terms: According to a later analysis, the 110 or so validation repertoires were produced on the same platform as the 666 repertoires of the first cohort. The study aimed to test whether cataloging public T cell receptors could reveal signatures of past pathogen exposure. In addition to the first cohort of approximately 670 subjects, a separate validation cohort of approximately 130 different subjects was used. To predict cytomegalovirus infection status, the study combined high-throughput TCR immunosequencing, statistical association of individual TCRs with disease status, and machine learning.

Comment on this clone: Its antigen specificity is not known. Per-nucleotide qualities are absent, and no much larger clonotype sits a single base away.

V and J are truncated by 6 bases and 12 bases respectively, leaving an intervening sequence of 14 bases. There are 11 amino acids in the CDR3, from cysteine to phenylalanine inclusive. The entry retains the CDR3 DNA only, 33 bases that are in frame from base 1. The germline V gene (reference sequence) supplies CDR1 SEHNR and CDR2 FQNEAQ. Donors formed part of the validation cohort, which comprised about 130 subjects and was distinct from the first cohort of some 700 subjects. Receptor amplification or capture employed the immunoSEQ multiplex PCR assay. As for the authors' bioinformatics: A statistical classification framework was developed to diagnose cytomegalovirus status using the catalog of TCR beta chain sequences. The table was pulled from immuneACCESS by TCRdb, which kept in-frame rearrangements only. Such tables lose some clones; where checked, under half of the loss comes from unresolved V genes, and the rest has no known cause. V and J calls plus clone size are reproduced from that table; the DNA served to infer D and trimming. This sample gives about 360,000 clones in total; just over 85% of them show up just once. The top ten clonotypes cover roughly 0.82% of the sample.

Overall study outcomes, separate from this receptor: In vitro tests confirmed that a few of the cytomegalovirus-associated TCR beta chains recognize cytomegalovirus antigens. The classifier was reported to diagnose cytomegalovirus status with high specificity and sensitivity in both the original and validation cohorts. Subsequent analysis determined that TCRs grouped into clusters in the first cohort also showed a tendency toward co-occurrence across the approximately 110 validation repertoires, and 94% of cluster scores exceeded 0. A total of around 150 TCR beta chains were listed by the study as associated with cytomegalovirus. While some public TCRs were present in many individuals, most TCR sequences turned up only very rarely across donors. The authors suggested that the approach could potentially be generalized to other disease states and immunological phenotypes. All 120 or so repertoires were used to score co-occurrence in the validation cohort in a later analysis, because that analysis had no HLA typing for the cohort.

The chain links TRBV7-9 with TRBJ2-5; the D gene is possibly TRBD2, with 5 bases matching. This clonotype was sampled from a woman aged 18 to 35 in good health and CMV-seronegative. Sequenced: PBMCs. The CDR3 protein is CASSGRGFKYF. The nucleotides are TGTGCCAGCAGTGGACGCGGGTTTAAGTACTTC.